The 19 T cell receptor beta chains given below trace back to one sample, sequenced in a study of cytomegalovirus exposure and HLA in healthy donors. Amplification used 60 Vbeta primers and 13 Jbeta primers. Only in-frame clones appear in the TCRdb table, and some are missing; sequencing was by immunoSEQ multiplex PCR. The listing records 60,000 to 75,000 clones. The sample taken for sequencing was PBMCs. Source of these receptors: a female donor in good health and CMV-seropositive.

The chain joins TRBV7-9 to TRBJ1-2, with D perhaps TRBD1 (6 bases). Trimming left V 5 bases short and J 2 bases short, with 12 bases between. This CDR3 region has 14 residues. The V gene's germline CDR1 is SEHNR and CDR2 FQNEAQ (reference sequence). In nucleotides, the CDR3 is TGTGCCAGCAGCCCCGGGGGGGCCAACTATGGCTACACCTTC. Protein sequence: CASSPGGANYGYTF.

This chain joins TRBV29-1 and TRBJ1-2; D might be TRBD1 (5 bases). Germline CDR1 is SQVTM and CDR2 is ANQGSEA. The CDR3 consists of 14 residues. V was clipped by 3 bases and J by 0 bases, with 11 bases between them. Here the CDR3 DNA reads TGCAGCGTTGACCGGGGGGTTGCTAACTATGGCTACACCTTC. Translation gives CSVDRGVANYGYTF.

The chain recombines TRBV5-1 with TRBJ2-1, with TRBD2 matching 11 bases. There are 16 residues in the CDR3. The J segment lost 7 bases and the V segment lost 7 bases, leaving 13 bases of the junction unmatched. Germline V gives CDR1 SGHRS, CDR2 YFSETQ. The CDR3 nucleotides are TGCGCCAGCGGTCAGGATCTAGCGGGAGGCAGAAATGAGCAGTTCTTC. It codes for CASGQDLAGGRNEQFF.

V and J are TRBV7-6 and TRBJ1-2, with TRBD1 identical over 10 bases. J was trimmed by 8 bases and V by 5 bases; bases with no gene match: 5. The germline CDR1 and CDR2 sequences are SGHVS and FNYEAQ. The CDR3 totals 13 residues. The CDR3 protein is CASSAGQGWGYTF. CDR3 DNA sequence: TGTGCCAGCAGCGCGGGACAGGGGTGGGGCTACACCTTC.

V and J are TRBV14 and TRBJ1-4; 7 nucleotides line up with TRBD1. The CDR3 runs 15 residues. Germline V lookup: CDR1 SGHDN, CDR2 FVKESK. Trimming at V came to 0 bases and at J to 7 bases, leaving 5 bases not matched to a gene. The CDR3 nucleotides are TGTGCCAGCAGCCAAGATTTAGGACAGGCTGAAAAACTGTTTTTT. It yields the protein CASSQDLGQAEKLFF.

The rearrangement links TRBV18 to TRBJ1-4; no reliable D call. Germline V gene data show CDR1 as KGHSH and CDR2 as LQKENI. The V end was cut by 1 base, the J end by 2 bases, with 14 bases between. The CDR3 length is 17 residues. Here the CDR3 reads CASSPHPLGSTNEKLFF. CDR3 DNA sequence: TGTGCCAGCTCACCACACCCTCTGGGCTCCACTAATGAAAAACTGTTTTTT.

On this clone itself: The same CDR3 can be traced to other DNA sequences in this sample. V usage is TRBV20-1 and J usage is TRBJ2-5; D remains ambiguous. Trimming took off 2 bases at V and 2 bases at J, with 3 bases between the two ends. The CDR3 covers 11 residues. The germline V gene encodes CDR1 DFQATT and CDR2 SNEGSKA (reference sequence). The CDR3 sequence is CSARPQETQYF. The CDR3 DNA follows: TGCAGTGCTAGACCACAAGAGACCCAGTACTTC.

This sequence joins TRBV6-5 and TRBJ2-7; 7 nucleotides align to TRBD2. Germline CDR1 and CDR2: MNHEY and SVGAGI. V shed 4 bases and J 9 bases; nucleotides not matched to a gene: 12. The CDR3 consists of 14 residues. The CDR3 loop reads CASSSPGGATTQYF. Written as DNA, the CDR3 is TGTGCCAGCAGTTCGCCGGGAGGAGCTACGACGCAGTACTTC.

The chain carries TRBV28 and TRBJ2-7, with a weak D call TRBD2 (7 bases). Germline CDR1 and CDR2: MDHEN and SYDVKM. The CDR3 spans 14 residues. V lost 5 bases, J lost 2 bases, and 13 bases lay in between. The CDR3 region is CASSHGGPPYEQYF. For the CDR3, the DNA is TGTGCCAGCAGTCACGGGGGGCCCCCCTACGAGCAGTACTTC.

This chain links TRBV4-2 with TRBJ1-5; 10 bases line up with TRBD1. CDR1 and CDR2 (germline): LGHNA, YNFKEQ. The CDR3 sequence is 15 residues long. The trim removed 5 bases at V and 5 bases at J, leaving 6 bases unmatched. The CDR3 spells CASSTGQGGDQPQHF. The CDR3 DNA reads TGTGCCAGCAGCACCGGACAGGGGGGGGATCAGCCCCAGCATTTT.

The rearrangement links TRBV7-2 to TRBJ2-1; 10 nucleotides line up with TRBD2. Trimming at V came to 2 bases and at J to 9 bases, leaving 7 bases not matched to a gene. The CDR3 has 15 amino acids. Germline V gives CDR1 SGHTA, CDR2 FQGNSA. Written as DNA, the CDR3 is TGTGCCAGCAGCTTACAAGCGGGAGGGCGGGGTGAGCAGTTCTTC. As protein: CASSLQAGGRGEQFF.

The rearrangement links TRBV15 to TRBJ2-1, with D perhaps TRBD2 (6 bases). Per the germline V gene, CDR1 is LNHNV and CDR2 is YYDKDF (reference sequence). The CDR3 is 18 amino acids. Deletions cut 0 bases from V and 5 bases from J, with 20 bases between. The CDR3 protein is CATSRDRWAGRADNEQFF. The CDR3 region has the DNA TGTGCCACCAGCAGAGATCGGTGGGCGGGAAGGGCCGACAATGAGCAGTTCTTC.

This chain connects TRBV7-9 to TRBJ2-1; D may be TRBD2 (8 bases). The germline V gene has CDR1 SEHNR and CDR2 FQNEAQ (reference sequence). The CDR3 runs to 15 residues. The V and J ends lost 7 bases and 5 bases respectively, with 18 bases between them. In nucleotides, the CDR3 is TGTGCCAGCACGGGGGGGAGGGGGCCCGACAATGAGCAGTTCTTC. Protein: CASTGGRGPDNEQFF. Drawing the rest from reference TRBV7-9 and TRBJ2-1, the complete variable domain is DTGVSQNPRHKITKRGQNVTFRCDPISEHNRLYWYRQTLGQGPEFLTYFQNEAQLEKSRLLSDRFSAERPKGSFSTLEIQRTEQGDSAMYLCASTGGRGPDNEQFFGPGTRLTVL.

As for this clone: In the same sample, other DNA sequences code for this CDR3. The chain employs TRBV5-1 and TRBJ2-7, with 14 bases lining up with TRBD2. Trimming at V came to 0 bases and at J to 4 bases, leaving 3 bases not matched to a gene. This CDR3 comprises 16 residues. The germline gives CDR1 SGHRS, CDR2 YFSETQ. CDR3 nucleotides: TGCGCCAGCAGCTTGGGACTAGCGGGAGGGCTATACGAGCAGTACTTC. The encoded protein is CASSLGLAGGLYEQYF.

This chain uses TRBV19 with TRBJ2-3; 9 bases match TRBD2. V gave up 6 bases and J gave up 0 bases; unmatched junction bases: 10. Germline V CDR1 and CDR2: LNHDA, SQIVND (reference sequence). The CDR3 is 17 amino acids. The CDR3 region has the DNA TGTGCCAGTAGCCTAGCGGGACCCTCAACTAGCACAGATACGCAGTATTTT. This sequence encodes CASSLAGPSTSTDTQYF.

J is TRBJ2-7 and V is TRBV9, with D possibly TRBD1 on 8 matching bases. Germline CDR1 SGDLS, CDR2 YYNGEE. There are 14 residues in the CDR3. The V and J ends lost 4 bases and 4 bases respectively, with 15 bases between them. CDR3 coding DNA: TGTGCCAGCAGCCCGTACAGGGGGGGGTACGAGCAGTACTTC. This codes for CASSPYRGGYEQYF.

This chain uses TRBV19 with TRBJ1-5, with TRBD1 matching over 7 bases. Germline CDR1 LNHDA, CDR2 SQIVND (reference sequence). The CDR3 is made up of 14 amino acids. V lost 4 bases and J lost 1; bases outside the gene matches: 1. DNA of the CDR3: TGTGCCAGTAGTAGACAGGGAAGCAATCAGCCCCAGCATTTT. Translation: CASSRQGSNQPQHF.

The V gene is TRBV28, the J gene TRBJ2-1; possible D gene TRBD1, 7 bases. The CDR3 runs to 15 residues. CDR1 is MDHEN, CDR2 SYDVKM, per germline. Trimming cost V 2 bases and J 6 bases, with 14 bases left between them. DNA of the CDR3: TGTGCCAGCAGTTTACAGGGGGGCGACGGCAATGAGCAGTTCTTC. Translated: CASSLQGGDGNEQFF. Based on the CDR3 plus reference TRBV28 and TRBJ2-1, the full variable domain is DVKVTQSSRYLVKRTGEKVFLECVQDMDHENMFWYRQDPGLGLRLIYFSYDVKMKEKGDIPEGYSVSREKKERFSLILESASTNQTSMYLCASSLQGGDGNEQFFGPGTRLTVL.

CDR3 protein: CASSKGDHEKLFF. Written as DNA, the CDR3 is TGTGCCAGCAGCAAGGGGGACCATGAAAAACTGTTTTTT. The rearrangement joins TRBV6-6 to TRBJ1-4, with D maybe TRBD1 (6 bases). V was pared by 6 bases and J by 6 bases, with 11 bases between. The germline V gene has CDR1 MNHNY and CDR2 SVGAGI (reference sequence). This CDR3 region has 13 residues.